What follows is one T cell receptor beta chain and its context. The sample originates from a study of cytomegalovirus exposure and HLA in healthy donors. The trim removed 4 bases at V and 3 bases at J, leaving 5 bases unmatched. Looked up from germline, CDR1 is MNHNS and CDR2 is SASEGT. The CDR3 contains 14 residues. 13 Jbeta primers and 60 Vbeta primers were used for the PCR. Method: immunoSEQ multiplex PCR; TCRdb's copy keeps in-frame clones and lacks some. This sample has about 160,000 clones; about 80% occur once, and the top ten carry about 2%. The sequence was collected from a man aged 35 to 55 in good health and CMV-seronegative. Sequencing used PBMCs. V is TRBV6-1 and J is TRBJ2-7; 8 bases map to TRBD2. The CDR3 is CASSAQREHYEQYF. In DNA form, the CDR3 reads TGTGCCAGCAGTGCCCAGCGGGAGCACTACGAGCAGTACTTC.